This T cell receptor (beta chain) was profiled in a study of T cell repertoires in cytomegalovirus infection. Study-wide context: Matching HLA type, along with CMV infection, was indicated by public TCR beta signatures.

TCRdb reanalysed the reads using MiXCR and keeps one entry per CDR3 protein. The sample includes approximately 600,000 distinct CDR3 sequences, roughly 42% seen only once; the top ten take 48%. The ends lost 6 bases at V and 1 base at J; junction bases unmatched: 3. Germline V gene data show CDR1 as MNHNS and CDR2 as SASEGT. This CDR3 is 15 amino acids long. Of note for this clonotype: The antigen is undetermined. A much larger clone sits a single nucleotide away, making a read error possible.

This receptor was obtained from a human donor in good health (CMV status not recorded). Some clones in this sample may be carry-over from other donors' samples. The V and J genes are TRBV6-1 and TRBJ2-2, with 9 bases fitting TRBD1. This specimen consisted of cultured PBMCs, obtained from culture after CMV antigen stimulation. CDR3 nucleotide sequence: TGTGCCAGCAGCCGGGACAGGGTGAACACCGGGGAGCTGTTTTTT. Its protein is CASSRDRVNTGELFF.